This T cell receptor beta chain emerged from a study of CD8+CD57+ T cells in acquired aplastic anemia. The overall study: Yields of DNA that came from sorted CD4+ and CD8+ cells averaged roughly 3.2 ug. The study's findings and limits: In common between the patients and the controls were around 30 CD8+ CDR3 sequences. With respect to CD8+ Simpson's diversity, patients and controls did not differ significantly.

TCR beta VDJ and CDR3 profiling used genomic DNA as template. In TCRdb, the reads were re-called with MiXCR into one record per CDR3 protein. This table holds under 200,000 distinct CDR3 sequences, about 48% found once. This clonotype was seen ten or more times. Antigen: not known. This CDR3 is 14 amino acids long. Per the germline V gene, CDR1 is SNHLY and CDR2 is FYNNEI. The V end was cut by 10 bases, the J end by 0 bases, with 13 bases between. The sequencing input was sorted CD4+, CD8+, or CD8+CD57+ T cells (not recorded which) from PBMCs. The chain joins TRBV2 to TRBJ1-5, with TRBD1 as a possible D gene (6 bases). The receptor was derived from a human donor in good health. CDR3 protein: CATKQGLSNQPQHF. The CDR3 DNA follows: TGTGCCACGAAACAGGGACTTAGCAATCAGCCCCAGCATTTT.